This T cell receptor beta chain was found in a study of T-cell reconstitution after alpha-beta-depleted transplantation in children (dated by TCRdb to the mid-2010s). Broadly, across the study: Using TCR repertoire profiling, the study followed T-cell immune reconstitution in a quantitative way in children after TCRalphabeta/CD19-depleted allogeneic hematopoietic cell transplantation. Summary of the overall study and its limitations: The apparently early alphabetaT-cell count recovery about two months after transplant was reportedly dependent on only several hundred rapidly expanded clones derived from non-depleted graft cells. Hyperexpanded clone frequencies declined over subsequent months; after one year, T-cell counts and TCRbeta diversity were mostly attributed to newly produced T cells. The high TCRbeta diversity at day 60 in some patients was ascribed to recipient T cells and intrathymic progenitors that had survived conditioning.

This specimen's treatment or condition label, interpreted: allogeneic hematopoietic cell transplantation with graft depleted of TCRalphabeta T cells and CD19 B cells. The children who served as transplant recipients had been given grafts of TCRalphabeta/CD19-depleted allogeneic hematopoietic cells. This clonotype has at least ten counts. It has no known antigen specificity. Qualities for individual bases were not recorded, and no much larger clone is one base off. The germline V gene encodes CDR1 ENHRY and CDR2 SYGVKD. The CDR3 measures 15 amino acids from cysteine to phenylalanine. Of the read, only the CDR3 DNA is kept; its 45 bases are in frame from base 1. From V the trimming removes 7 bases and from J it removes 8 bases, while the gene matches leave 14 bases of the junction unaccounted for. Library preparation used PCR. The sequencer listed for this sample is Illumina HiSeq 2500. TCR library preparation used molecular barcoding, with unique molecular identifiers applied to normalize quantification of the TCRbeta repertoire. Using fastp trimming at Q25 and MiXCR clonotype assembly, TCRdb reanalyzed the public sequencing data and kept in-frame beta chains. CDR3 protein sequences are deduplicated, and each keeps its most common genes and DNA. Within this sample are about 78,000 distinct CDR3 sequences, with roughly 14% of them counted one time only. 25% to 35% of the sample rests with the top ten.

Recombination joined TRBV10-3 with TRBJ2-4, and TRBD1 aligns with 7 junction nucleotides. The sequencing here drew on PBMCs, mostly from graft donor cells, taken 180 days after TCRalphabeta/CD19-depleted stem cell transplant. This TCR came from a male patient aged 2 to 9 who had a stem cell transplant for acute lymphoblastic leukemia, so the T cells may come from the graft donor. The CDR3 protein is CAIKGGQSSVDIQYF. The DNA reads TGTGCCATCAAAGGGGGCCAGTCAAGTGTCGACATTCAGTACTTC.